One and the same sample provided the 28 T cell receptor beta chains below, sequenced in a study of radiotherapy plus CTLA-4 blockade in lung cancer. TCRdb's table, derived via immunoSEQ multiplex PCR, lists solely in-frame clones and lacks some. Here the sample spans some 78,000 clones, around nine tenths being singletons. The material sequenced was peripheral blood, taken from a patient treated with radiotherapy plus ipilimumab. Receptors originate from a human donor with non-small cell lung cancer who had stable disease on radiotherapy plus ipilimumab.

The CDR3 region is CASGTGLARYEQYF. DNA for the CDR3: TGTGCCAGCGGGACGGGACTAGCGCGCTACGAGCAGTACTTC. The rearrangement links TRBV2 to TRBJ2-7; 10 bases agree with TRBD2. Germline trimming cut 8 bases from V and 3 bases from J; bases unmatched to any gene: 7. Germline values: CDR1 SNHLY, CDR2 FYNNEI. This CDR3 comprises 14 residues.

V gene TRBV19 combines with J gene TRBJ2-5, with TRBD1 matching 9 bases. The trim removed 5 bases at V and 5 bases at J, leaving 3 bases unmatched. In germline, CDR1 is LNHDA, CDR2 SQIVND (reference sequence). CDR3 length equals 13 residues. The CDR3 DNA sequence: TGTGCCAGTAGTCGAGACAGGGGGGAGACCCAGTACTTC. Translating it yields CASSRDRGETQYF.

This chain connects TRBV7-9 to TRBJ2-5; D is unresolved. In germline, CDR1 is SEHNR, CDR2 FQNEAQ (reference sequence). The CDR3 is 16 amino acids. Deletions cut 0 bases from V and 2 bases from J, with 13 bases between. Here the CDR3 DNA reads TGTGCCAGCAGCTTAGCAGTGGTGGGCAGTCAAGAGACCCAGTACTTC. This codes for CASSLAVVGSQETQYF.

This sequence joins TRBV9 and TRBJ2-2, with 9 nucleotides matching TRBD1. This CDR3 is built from 16 residues. The germline CDR1 and CDR2 sequences are SGDLS and YYNGEE. With V trimmed by 3 bases and J by 7 bases, 10 bases remained unmatched. The CDR3 DNA reads TGTGCCAGCAGCGCCAGGACAGGGGTTTTGGGCGGGGAGCTGTTTTTT. Translation: CASSARTGVLGGELFF.

The chain uses TRBV6-4 and TRBJ2-2; 7 bases line up with TRBD1. Germline CDR1 and CDR2: MRHNA and SNTAGT. V lost 0 bases and J lost 4; bases outside the gene matches: 2. This CDR3 has 15 residues. The CDR3 bases are TGTGCCAGCAGTGACTCTGCAGGGGGCACCGGGGAGCTGTTTTTT. This gives the protein CASSDSAGGTGELFF.

V usage is TRBV9 and J usage is TRBJ2-1, with 10 bases that match TRBD2. Looked up from germline, CDR1 is SGDLS and CDR2 is YYNGEE. Trimming took 0 bases from V and 5 from J; bases not matched to a gene: 11. CDR3 length equals 18 residues. The CDR3 reads CASSVAGTGTSVHNEQFF. The CDR3 DNA follows: TGTGCCAGCAGCGTAGCGGGAACCGGGACTAGCGTCCACAATGAGCAGTTCTTC.

This clone was detected only a few times. The chain uses TRBV7-9 and TRBJ1-1, with no clear D. The V end lost 5 bases, the J end lost 2 bases, and 12 bases lay between the germline ends. There are 14 residues in the CDR3. Germline V lookup: CDR1 SEHNR, CDR2 FQNEAQ (reference sequence). The DNA for the CDR3 is TGTGCCAGCAGCGTAATGGGCGGCAACACTGAAGCTTTCTTT. Protein product: CASSVMGGNTEAFF.

This sequence joins TRBV10-1 and TRBJ1-1; tentatively, D is TRBD1 (5 bases). The CDR3 runs to 14 residues. The V and J ends lost 3 bases and 6 bases respectively, with 14 bases between them. The germline V gene has CDR1 WNHNN and CDR2 SYGVQD (reference sequence). CDR3: CASSDPGSNAEAFF. In nucleotides, the CDR3 is TGCGCCAGCAGTGATCCAGGGTCTAACGCTGAAGCTTTCTTT.

The chain joins TRBV10-2 to TRBJ2-1; weak D call: TRBD1 (7 bases). Germline CDR1 is WSHSY and CDR2 is SAAADI. The ends were cut back, 3 bases at V and 6 bases at J, with 21 bases in the middle. The CDR3 loop spans 17 amino acids. The CDR3 DNA sequence: TGCGCCAGCAGTGACCCAGGGGGGATGGGCCGGACCAATGAGCAGTTCTTC. Translation gives CASSDPGGMGRTNEQFF.

The V gene is TRBV27, the J gene TRBJ2-7; D perhaps matches TRBD1 (5 bases). CDR3 length: 13 amino acids. With 3 bases removed from V and 6 bases from J, the gap between germline ends came to 12 bases. Germline V gene lookup returns CDR1 MNHEY and CDR2 SMNVEV (reference sequence). The CDR3 nucleotides read TGTGCCAGCAGTTTGGGGCGATTTGGCGAGCAGTACTTC. Residues: CASSLGRFGEQYF.

V usage is TRBV14 and J usage is TRBJ1-1; no firm D call. V lost 6 bases and J 4 bases, leaving 12 bases between the germline ends. There are 13 residues in the CDR3. Germline V gene lookup returns CDR1 SGHDN and CDR2 FVKESK. CDR3 residues: CASSPADGTEAFF. CDR3 DNA: TGTGCCAGCAGTCCCGCCGACGGCACTGAAGCTTTCTTT.

The chain recombines TRBV9 with TRBJ1-3, with unresolved D. Germline V gives CDR1 SGDLS, CDR2 YYNGEE. This CDR3 comprises 14 residues. V was trimmed by 0 bases and J by 2 bases, leaving 6 bases between them. The CDR3 nucleotides are TGTGCCAGCAGCGTAGCTGGGACTGGAAACACCATATATTTT. This sequence encodes CASSVAGTGNTIYF.

This chain joins TRBV11-1 and TRBJ2-7; D assignment may be TRBD1 or TRBD2 (5 bases each). Germline V lookup: CDR1 SGHAT, CDR2 FQDESV (reference sequence). The V and J ends lost 4 bases and 1 base respectively, with 14 bases between them. The CDR3 is made up of 15 amino acids. The DNA for the CDR3 is TGTGCCAGCAGCTCGGAGGCACAGGCATCCTACGAGCAGTACTTC. Its translation is CASSSEAQASYEQYF. Full variable domain (missing parts from reference TRBV11-1 and TRBJ2-7): EAEVAQSPRYKITEKSQAVAFWCDPISGHATLYWYRQILGQGPELLVQFQDESVVDDSQLPKDRFSAERLKGVDSTLKIQPAELGDSAMYLCASSSEAQASYEQYFGPGTRLTVT.

The chain has TRBV7-6 and TRBJ1-6; tentatively, D is TRBD1 (6 bases). The CDR3 is made up of 16 amino acids. The germline V gene encodes CDR1 SGHVS and CDR2 FNYEAQ. V was cut by 1 base and J by 7 bases, with 14 bases left in between. The CDR3 is CASSLGQAGRNSPLHF. As DNA, the CDR3 is TGTGCCAGCAGCTTAGGACAGGCAGGACGAAATTCACCCCTCCACTTT.

This sequence joins TRBV5-1 and TRBJ1-2; weak D call: TRBD1 (5 bases). The V gene's germline CDR1 is SGHRS and CDR2 YFSETQ. The CDR3 has 15 amino acids. Trimming took 3 bases from V and 4 from J, leaving 16 bases between them. The chain's CDR3 is CASSSTSGTIYGYTF. DNA for the CDR3: TGCGCCAGCAGCTCGACTTCCGGGACCATCTATGGCTACACCTTC. Using reference TRBV5-1 and TRBJ1-2 for the parts outside the CDR3, the full variable domain is KAGVTQTPRYLIKTRGQQVTLSCSPISGHRSVSWYQQTPGQGLQFLFEYFSETQRNKGNFPGRFSGRQFSNSRSEMNVSTLELGDSALYLCASSSTSGTIYGYTFGSGTRLTVV.

The chain joins TRBV10-2 to TRBJ2-3; TRBD2 matches 9 bases. After removal of 3 bases from V and 9 bases from J, the junction contained 7 bases not matched to a gene. Germline CDR1 and CDR2: WSHSY and SAAADI. CDR3 length equals 14 residues. The CDR3 DNA follows: TGCGCCAGCAGTGAACTAGCGGGCCAGATGACGCAGTATTTT. Translated, it gives CASSELAGQMTQYF.

The chain combines TRBV6-4 with TRBJ1-6; no reliable D call. The V end was cut by 2 bases, the J end by 4 bases, with 21 bases between. The CDR3 runs 19 residues. CDR1 is MRHNA, CDR2 SNTAGT, per germline. CDR3: CASSDPKLSIFFYNSPLHF. The CDR3 coding sequence is TGTGCCAGCAGTGACCCAAAGTTAAGTATCTTTTTTTATAATTCACCCCTCCACTTT.

This clone was observed once. This chain uses TRBV29-1 with TRBJ2-3; D is uncertain. The V end lost 4 bases, the J end lost 4 bases, and 9 bases lay between the germline ends. From germline, CDR1 is SQVTM and CDR2 ANQGSEA. The CDR3 sequence is 12 residues long. The CDR3, as DNA: TGCAGCGTTGGCCCCCGCGCAGATACGCAGTATTTT. Its translation: CSVGPRADTQYF.

The chain links TRBV10-1 to TRBJ1-5; 7 bases are a match to TRBD1. The germline V gene encodes CDR1 WNHNN and CDR2 SYGVQD (reference sequence). The CDR3 consists of 14 residues. The V gene end was trimmed by 5 bases and the J gene end by 7 bases; junction bases not matched to a gene: 8. The CDR3 DNA follows: TGCGCCAGCAGTCCCAGGGGGATGGGGCAGCCCCAGCATTTT. Translated, it gives CASSPRGMGQPQHF.

This sequence joins TRBV29-1 and TRBJ2-5, with D uncertain. The CDR3 covers 12 residues. With 6 bases removed from V and 4 bases from J, the gap between germline ends came to 12 bases. CDR1 SQVTM and CDR2 ANQGSEA come from the germline V gene. The CDR3 loop reads CSVPWGRETQYF. The CDR3 coding sequence is TGCAGCGTACCTTGGGGTAGAGAGACCCAGTACTTC. Variable domain in full (rest from reference TRBV29-1 and TRBJ2-5): SAVISQKPSRDICQRGTSLTIQCQVDSQVTMMFWYRQQPGQSLTLIATANQGSEATYESGFVIDKFPISRPNLTFSTLTVSNMSPEDSSIYLCSVPWGRETQYFGPGTRLLVL.

The CDR3 loop reads CASSPPRLAGADEQYF. The DNA for the CDR3 is TGTGCCAGCAGTCCCCCCAGACTAGCGGGAGCGGACGAGCAGTACTTC. The J gene is TRBJ2-7, the V gene TRBV27, with TRBD2 matching 12 bases. CDR3 length: 16 residues. The V segment lost 5 bases and the J segment 5 bases; nucleotides outside the gene matches: 10. Looked up from germline, CDR1 is MNHEY and CDR2 is SMNVEV (reference sequence).

CDR3 sequence: CASSTTSSGDTQYF. As DNA, the CDR3 is TGTGCCAGCAGTACGACATCCTCGGGAGATACGCAGTATTTT. V is TRBV27 and J is TRBJ2-3; unclear D gene. The CDR3 contains 14 residues. The germline gives CDR1 MNHEY, CDR2 SMNVEV (reference sequence). V was trimmed by 5 bases and J by 5 bases, leaving 14 bases between them.

The chain is built from TRBV9 and TRBJ2-7, with TRBD2 as a possible D gene (5 bases). Trimming removed 4 bases from V and 6 bases from J, with 14 bases in between. Germline-derived CDR1 and CDR2 are SGDLS and YYNGEE. CDR3 length: 13 amino acids. The DNA of the CDR3 is TGTGCCAGCAGCACCAGTCCGGGGTCCGAGCAGTACTTC. This codes for CASSTSPGSEQYF. Supplemented by reference TRBV9 and TRBJ2-7, the full variable domain reads DSGVTQTPKHLITATGQRVTLRCSPRSGDLSVYWYQQSLDQGLQFLIQYYNGEERAKGNILERFSAQQFPDLHSELNLSSLELGDSALYFCASSTSPGSEQYFGPGTRLTVT.

The J gene is TRBJ2-2, the V gene TRBV5-1; D may be TRBD1 (7 bases). Germline V gives CDR1 SGHRS, CDR2 YFSETQ. V lost 0 bases and J 0 bases, leaving 15 bases between the germline ends. The CDR3 sequence is 18 residues long. DNA of the CDR3: TGCGCCAGCAGCTTGGTTCAGGGGGGACTTCCGAACACCGGGGAGCTGTTTTTT. Translated: CASSLVQGGLPNTGELFF.

This clone occurred a few times. This sequence joins TRBV7-3 and TRBJ2-3; D possibly corresponds to TRBD2 (6 bases). Germline loops: CDR1 SGHTA, CDR2 FQGTGA. Trimming removed 0 bases from V and 4 bases from J, with 8 bases in between. The CDR3 spans 14 residues. Here the CDR3 DNA reads TGTGCCAGCAGCTTAACGGGAGGTCCAGATACGCAGTATTTT. It yields the protein CASSLTGGPDTQYF.

V usage is TRBV7-9 and J usage is TRBJ2-2; a possible D gene is TRBD2 (6 bases). Trimming left V 4 bases short and J 0 bases short, with 12 bases between. Germline lookup yields CDR1 SEHNR and CDR2 FQNEAQ (reference sequence). The CDR3 sequence is 16 residues long. The DNA of the CDR3 is TGTGCCAGCAGCTGGGCGGGATCCGCGAACACCGGGGAGCTGTTTTTT. Residues: CASSWAGSANTGELFF. Looking up the rest from reference TRBV7-9 and TRBJ2-2 gives the full variable domain: DTGVSQNPRHKITKRGQNVTFRCDPISEHNRLYWYRQTLGQGPEFLTYFQNEAQLEKSRLLSDRFSAERPKGSFSTLEIQRTEQGDSAMYLCASSWAGSANTGELFFGEGSRLTVL.

This chain links TRBV7-3 with TRBJ2-2; weak D call: TRBD1 (6 bases). The CDR3 contains 15 residues. Germline CDR1 reads SGHTA; CDR2 reads FQGTGA. Trimming shortened V by 5 bases and J by 11 bases, and 21 bases separated the two germline ends. The CDR3 loop reads CASSLSTPGVGELFF. For the CDR3, the DNA is TGTGCCAGCAGCCTCTCAACCCCAGGGGTCGGAGAGCTGTTTTTT.

This chain connects TRBV28 to TRBJ1-1, with D perhaps TRBD1 (5 bases). Germline values: CDR1 MDHEN, CDR2 SYDVKM. CDR3 length: 13 residues. V lost 3 bases and J lost 6, with 11 bases in between. CDR3 DNA: TGTGCCAGCAGTTTGCCGGGGGTAGCTGAAGCTTTCTTT. Its protein product is CASSLPGVAEAFF.